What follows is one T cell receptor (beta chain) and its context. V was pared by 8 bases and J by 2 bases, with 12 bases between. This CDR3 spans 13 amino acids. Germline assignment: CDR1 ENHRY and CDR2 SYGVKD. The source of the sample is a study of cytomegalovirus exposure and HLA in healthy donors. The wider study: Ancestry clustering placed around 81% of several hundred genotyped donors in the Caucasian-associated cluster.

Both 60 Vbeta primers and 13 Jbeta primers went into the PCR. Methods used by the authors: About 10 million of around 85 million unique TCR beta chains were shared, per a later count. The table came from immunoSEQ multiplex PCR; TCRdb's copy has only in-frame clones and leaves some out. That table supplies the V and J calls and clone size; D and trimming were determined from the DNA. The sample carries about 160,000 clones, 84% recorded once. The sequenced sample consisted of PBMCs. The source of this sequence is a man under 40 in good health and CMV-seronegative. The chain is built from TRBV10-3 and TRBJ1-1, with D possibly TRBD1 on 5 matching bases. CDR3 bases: TGTGCCATCGGGATGACAGATAACACTGAAGCTTTCTTT. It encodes CAIGMTDNTEAFF.